This T cell receptor beta chain was profiled in a study of cytomegalovirus exposure and HLA in healthy donors. Germline loops: CDR1 ENHRY, CDR2 SYGVKD. This CDR3 contains 16 residues. V lost 4 bases to trimming and J lost 4 bases; unmatched junction nucleotides: 10. The PCR used 60 Vbeta and 13 Jbeta primers. Data came from immunoSEQ multiplex PCR; TCRdb stores just in-frame clones and leaves some out. This repertoire shows over 120,000 clones, approximately 74% found once; its top ten account for 3.5% to 5%. The chain carries TRBV10-3 and TRBJ1-1; 9 nucleotides align to TRBD1. The sequenced sample was PBMCs. The receptor was isolated from a man aged 18 to 29 in good health and CMV-seropositive. The CDR3 loop reads CAISGTGGVDGTEAFF. The CDR3 nucleotides are TGTGCCATCAGTGGCACAGGGGGCGTAGATGGCACTGAAGCTTTCTTT.